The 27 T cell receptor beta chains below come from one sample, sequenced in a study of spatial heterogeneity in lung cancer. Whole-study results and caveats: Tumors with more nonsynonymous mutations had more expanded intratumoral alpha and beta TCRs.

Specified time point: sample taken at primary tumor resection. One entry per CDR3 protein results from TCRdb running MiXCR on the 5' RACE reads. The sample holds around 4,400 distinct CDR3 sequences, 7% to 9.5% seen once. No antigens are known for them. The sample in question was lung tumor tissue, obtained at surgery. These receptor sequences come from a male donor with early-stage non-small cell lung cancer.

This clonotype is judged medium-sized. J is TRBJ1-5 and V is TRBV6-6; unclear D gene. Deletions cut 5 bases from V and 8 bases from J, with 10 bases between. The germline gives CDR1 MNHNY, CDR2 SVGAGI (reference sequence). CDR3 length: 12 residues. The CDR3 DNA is TGTGCCAGCAGTCATGACCCGGAGCCCCAGCATTTT. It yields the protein CASSHDPEPQHF.

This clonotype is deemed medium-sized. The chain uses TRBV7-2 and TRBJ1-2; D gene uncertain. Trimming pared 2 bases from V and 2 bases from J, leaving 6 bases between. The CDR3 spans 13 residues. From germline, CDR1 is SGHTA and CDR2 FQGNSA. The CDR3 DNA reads TGTGCCAGCAGCTTATACGCCAACTATGGCTACACCTTC. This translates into CASSLYANYGYTF. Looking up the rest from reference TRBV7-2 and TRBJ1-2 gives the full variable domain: GAGVSQSPSNKVTEKGKDVELRCDPISGHTALYWYRQSLGQGLEFLIYFQGNSAPDKSGLPSDRFSAERTGGSVSTLTIQRTQQEDSAVYLCASSLYANYGYTFGSGTRLTVV.

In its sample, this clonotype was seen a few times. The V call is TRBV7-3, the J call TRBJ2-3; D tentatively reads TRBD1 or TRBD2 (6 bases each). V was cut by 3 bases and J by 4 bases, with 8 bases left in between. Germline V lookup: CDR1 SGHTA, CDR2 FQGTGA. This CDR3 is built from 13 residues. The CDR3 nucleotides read TGTGCCAGCAGCTTCGGGGGCCCAGATACGCAGTATTTT. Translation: CASSFGGPDTQYF.

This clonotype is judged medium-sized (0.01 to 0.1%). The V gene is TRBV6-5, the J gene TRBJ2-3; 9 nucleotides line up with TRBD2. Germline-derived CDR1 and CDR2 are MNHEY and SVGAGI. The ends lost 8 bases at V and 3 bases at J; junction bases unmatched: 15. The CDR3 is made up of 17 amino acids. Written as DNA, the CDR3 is TGTGCCAGCGGGCCTTTCTGGATAGCGGGAGAAACAGATACGCAGTATTTT. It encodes CASGPFWIAGETDTQYF.

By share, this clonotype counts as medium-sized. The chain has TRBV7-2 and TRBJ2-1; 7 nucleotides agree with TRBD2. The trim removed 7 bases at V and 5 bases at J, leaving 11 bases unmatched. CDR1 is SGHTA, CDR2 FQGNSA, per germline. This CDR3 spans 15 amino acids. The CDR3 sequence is CASTASAGAHNEQFF. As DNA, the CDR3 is TGTGCCAGCACCGCATCGGCGGGAGCCCACAATGAGCAGTTCTTC.

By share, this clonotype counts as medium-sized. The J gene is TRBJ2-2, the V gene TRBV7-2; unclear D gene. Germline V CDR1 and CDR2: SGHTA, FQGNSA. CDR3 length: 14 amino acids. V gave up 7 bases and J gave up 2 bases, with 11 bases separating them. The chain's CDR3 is CASTRYSNTGELFF. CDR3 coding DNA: TGTGCCAGCACCCGGTACTCCAACACCGGGGAGCTGTTTTTT. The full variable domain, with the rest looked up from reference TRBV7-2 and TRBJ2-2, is GAGVSQSPSNKVTEKGKDVELRCDPISGHTALYWYRQSLGQGLEFLIYFQGNSAPDKSGLPSDRFSAERTGGSVSTLTIQRTQQEDSAVYLCASTRYSNTGELFFGEGSRLTVL.

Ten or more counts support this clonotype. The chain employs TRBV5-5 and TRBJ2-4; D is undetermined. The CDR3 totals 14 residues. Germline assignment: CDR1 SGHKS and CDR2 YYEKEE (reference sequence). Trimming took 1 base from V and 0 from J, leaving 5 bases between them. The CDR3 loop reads CASSLSLAKNIQYF. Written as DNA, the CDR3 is TGTGCCAGCAGCTTGTCTCTAGCCAAAAACATTCAGTACTTC.

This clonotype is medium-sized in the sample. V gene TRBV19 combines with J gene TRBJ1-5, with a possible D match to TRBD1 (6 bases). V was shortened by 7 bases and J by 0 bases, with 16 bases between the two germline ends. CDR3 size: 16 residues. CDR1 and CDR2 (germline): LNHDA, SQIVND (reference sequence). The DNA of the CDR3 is TGTGCCAGTACCCCTGGGGGGACACTTAGCAATCAGCCCCAGCATTTT. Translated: CASTPGGTLSNQPQHF.

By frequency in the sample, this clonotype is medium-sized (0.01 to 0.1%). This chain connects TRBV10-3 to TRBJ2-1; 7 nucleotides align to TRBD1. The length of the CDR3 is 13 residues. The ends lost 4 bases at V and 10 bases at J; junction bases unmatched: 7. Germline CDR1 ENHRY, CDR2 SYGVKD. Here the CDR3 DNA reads TGTGCCATCAGTGCGGACAGGTCCCGAGAGCAGTTCTTC. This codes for CAISADRSREQFF.

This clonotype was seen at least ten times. CDR3 nucleotides: TGCAGCGTTAAGATAGGGTTGGAGCAGTACTTC. It codes for CSVKIGLEQYF. The gene calls are TRBV29-1 and TRBJ2-7; D call uncertain. V lost 5 bases and J 7 bases, leaving 12 bases between the germline ends. The CDR3 covers 11 residues. Germline CDR1 SQVTM, CDR2 ANQGSEA.

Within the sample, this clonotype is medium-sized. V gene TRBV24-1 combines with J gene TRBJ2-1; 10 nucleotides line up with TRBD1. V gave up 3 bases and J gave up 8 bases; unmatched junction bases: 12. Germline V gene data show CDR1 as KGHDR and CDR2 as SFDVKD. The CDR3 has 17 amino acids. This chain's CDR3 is CATSDPTGTGVKDEQFF. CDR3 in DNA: TGTGCCACCAGTGATCCCACCGGGACAGGGGTGAAGGATGAGCAGTTCTTC.

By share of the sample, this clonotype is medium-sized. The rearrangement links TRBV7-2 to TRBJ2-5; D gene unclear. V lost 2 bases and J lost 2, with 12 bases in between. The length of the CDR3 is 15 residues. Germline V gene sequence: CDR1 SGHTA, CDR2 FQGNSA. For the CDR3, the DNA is TGTGCCAGCAGCTTAAGTTGGCAGACTCAAGAGACCCAGTACTTC. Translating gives CASSLSWQTQETQYF.

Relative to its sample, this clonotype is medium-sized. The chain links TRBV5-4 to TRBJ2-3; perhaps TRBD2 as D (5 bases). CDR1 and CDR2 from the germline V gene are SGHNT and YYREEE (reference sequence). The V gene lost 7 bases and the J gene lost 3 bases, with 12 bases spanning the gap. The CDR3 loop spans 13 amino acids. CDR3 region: CASGLAATDTQYF. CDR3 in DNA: TGTGCCAGCGGCCTAGCAGCGACAGATACGCAGTATTTT.

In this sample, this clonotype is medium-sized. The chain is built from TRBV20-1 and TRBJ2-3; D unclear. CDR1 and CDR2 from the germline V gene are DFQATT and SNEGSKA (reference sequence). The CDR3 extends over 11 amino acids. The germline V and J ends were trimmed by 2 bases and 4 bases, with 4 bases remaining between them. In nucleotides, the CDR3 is TGCAGTGCTAGACTCCCAGATACGCAGTATTTT. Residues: CSARLPDTQYF.

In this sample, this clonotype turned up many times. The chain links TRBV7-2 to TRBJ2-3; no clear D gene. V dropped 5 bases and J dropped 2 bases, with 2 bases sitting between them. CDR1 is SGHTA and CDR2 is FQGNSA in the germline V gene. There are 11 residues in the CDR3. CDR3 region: CASSDTDTQYF. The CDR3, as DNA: TGTGCCAGCAGCGACACAGATACGCAGTATTTT.

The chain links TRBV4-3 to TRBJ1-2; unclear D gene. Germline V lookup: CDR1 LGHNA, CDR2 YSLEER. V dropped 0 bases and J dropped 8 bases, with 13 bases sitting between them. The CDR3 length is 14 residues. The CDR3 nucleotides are TGCGCCAGCAGCCAAGATCCGAGGTCGGGAGGCTACACCTTC. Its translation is CASSQDPRSGGYTF.

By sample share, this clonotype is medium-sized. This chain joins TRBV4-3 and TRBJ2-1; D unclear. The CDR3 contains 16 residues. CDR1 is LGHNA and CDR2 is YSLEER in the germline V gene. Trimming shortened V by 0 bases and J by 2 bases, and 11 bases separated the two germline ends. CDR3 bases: TGCGCCAGCAGCCAAGATCGGATGTTACCCTACAATGAGCAGTTCTTC. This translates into CASSQDRMLPYNEQFF.

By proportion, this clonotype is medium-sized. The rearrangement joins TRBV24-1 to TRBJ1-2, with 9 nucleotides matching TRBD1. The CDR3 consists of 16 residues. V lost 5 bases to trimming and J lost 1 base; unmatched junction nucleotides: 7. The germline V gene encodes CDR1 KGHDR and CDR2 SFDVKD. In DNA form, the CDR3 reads TGTGCCACCAGTGGTCCATTGACAGGGGGTAACTATGGCTACACCTTC. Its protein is CATSGPLTGGNYGYTF.

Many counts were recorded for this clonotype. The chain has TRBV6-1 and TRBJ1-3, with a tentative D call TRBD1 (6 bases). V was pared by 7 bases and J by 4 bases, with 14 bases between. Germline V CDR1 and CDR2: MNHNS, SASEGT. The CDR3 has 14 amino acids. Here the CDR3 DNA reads TGTGCCAGCATTTCCCGACAGGCAGGAAACACCATATATTTT. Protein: CASISRQAGNTIYF.

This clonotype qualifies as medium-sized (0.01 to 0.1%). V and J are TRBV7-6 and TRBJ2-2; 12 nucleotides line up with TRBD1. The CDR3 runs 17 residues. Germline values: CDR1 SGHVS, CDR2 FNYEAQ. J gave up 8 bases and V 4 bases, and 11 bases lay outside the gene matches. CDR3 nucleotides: TGTGCCAGCAGCTCCTCCTGGGACAGGGGGCGCGAAGGGGAGCTGTTTTTT. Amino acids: CASSSSWDRGREGELFF.

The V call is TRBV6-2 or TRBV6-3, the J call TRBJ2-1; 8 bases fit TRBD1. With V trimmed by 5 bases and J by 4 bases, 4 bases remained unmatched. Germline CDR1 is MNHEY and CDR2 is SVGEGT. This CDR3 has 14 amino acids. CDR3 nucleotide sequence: TGTGCCAGCAGTCGACAGGGGAGTTACAATGAGCAGTTCTTC. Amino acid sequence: CASSRQGSYNEQFF.

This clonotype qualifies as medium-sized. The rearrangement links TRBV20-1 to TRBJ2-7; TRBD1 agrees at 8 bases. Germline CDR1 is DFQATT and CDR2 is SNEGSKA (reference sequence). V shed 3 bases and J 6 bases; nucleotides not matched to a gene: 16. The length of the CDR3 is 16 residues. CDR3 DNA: TGCAGTGCTAGGGAATCTCGGACAGGGAGGTGGCGCGAGCAGTACTTC. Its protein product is CSARESRTGRWREQYF.

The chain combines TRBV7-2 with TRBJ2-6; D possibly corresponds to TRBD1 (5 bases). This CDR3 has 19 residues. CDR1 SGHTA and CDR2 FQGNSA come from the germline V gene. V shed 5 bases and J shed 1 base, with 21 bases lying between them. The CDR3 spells CASSLYPDSPESGANVLTF. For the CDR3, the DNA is TGTGCCAGCAGCCTATACCCAGACAGTCCCGAATCTGGGGCCAACGTCCTGACTTTC.

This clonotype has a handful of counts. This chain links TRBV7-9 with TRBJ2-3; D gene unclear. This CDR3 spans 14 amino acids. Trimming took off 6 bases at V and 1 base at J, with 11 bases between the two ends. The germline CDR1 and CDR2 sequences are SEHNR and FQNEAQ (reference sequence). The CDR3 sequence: CASRSAYGTDTQYF. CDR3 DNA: TGTGCCAGCAGGAGCGCCTACGGCACAGATACGCAGTATTTT.

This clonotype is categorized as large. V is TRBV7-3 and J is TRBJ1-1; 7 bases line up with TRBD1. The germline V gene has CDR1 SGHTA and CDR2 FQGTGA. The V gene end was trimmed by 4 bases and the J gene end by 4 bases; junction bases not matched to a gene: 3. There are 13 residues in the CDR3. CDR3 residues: CASSWGDSTEAFF. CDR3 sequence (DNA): TGTGCCAGCAGCTGGGGGGACAGCACTGAAGCTTTCTTT.

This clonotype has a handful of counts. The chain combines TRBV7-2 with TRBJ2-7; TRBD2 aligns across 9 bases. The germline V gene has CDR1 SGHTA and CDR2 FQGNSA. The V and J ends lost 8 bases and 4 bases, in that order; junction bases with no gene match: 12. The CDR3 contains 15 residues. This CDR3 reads CASLPQSGGWYEQYF. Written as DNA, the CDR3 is TGTGCCAGCCTACCCCAGAGCGGGGGGTGGTACGAGCAGTACTTC.

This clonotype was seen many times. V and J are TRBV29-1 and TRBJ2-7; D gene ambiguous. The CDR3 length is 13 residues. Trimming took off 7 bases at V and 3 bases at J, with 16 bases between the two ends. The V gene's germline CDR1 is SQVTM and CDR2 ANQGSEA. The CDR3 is CSAKTGFLYEQYF. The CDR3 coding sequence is TGCAGCGCGAAGACGGGTTTCCTCTACGAGCAGTACTTC.